Below are 25 T cell receptor beta chains sequenced from a single sample in a study of PD-1 blockade in classical Hodgkin lymphoma. Each patient's relapse followed autologous stem cell transplantation, and brentuximab vedotin exposure varied. This table comes from immunoSEQ multiplex PCR, and its TCRdb copy is limited to in-frame clones, with some not included. The profile covers roughly 25,000 clones, with roughly 82% appearing a single time and 11% taken by the ten largest. Specimen: peripheral blood mononuclear cells (PBMCs), collected before the second cycle of nivolumab. The receptors were gathered from a human donor with classical Hodgkin lymphoma.

This clone has only one observation. The J gene is TRBJ2-3, the V gene TRBV4-3, with 11 bases that match TRBD2. The CDR3 totals 15 residues. J gave up 14 bases and V 0 bases, and 10 bases lay outside the gene matches. Germline assignment: CDR1 LGHNA and CDR2 YSLEER. The CDR3 region is CASSQEGTPSGGSYF. Written as DNA, the CDR3 is TGCGCCAGCAGCCAAGAGGGTACCCCTAGCGGGGGGTCGTATTTT.

The V gene is TRBV9, the J gene TRBJ1-1; the D is unclear. The CDR3 runs 14 residues. CDR1 SGDLS and CDR2 YYNGEE come from the germline V gene. The V end was cut by 0 bases, the J end by 3 bases, with 9 bases between. CDR3 nucleotides: TGTGCCAGCAGCGTAGTAACTGGGTACACTGAAGCTTTCTTT. This codes for CASSVVTGYTEAFF.

There are a few counts of this clone. At the DNA level, this CDR3 is encoded by other sequences in the same sample as well. This chain connects TRBV4-1 to TRBJ2-3; 7 nucleotides agree with TRBD2. Unmatched junction bases numbered 6, after V lost 0 bases and J lost 0 bases. The CDR3 length is 17 residues. The germline CDR1 and CDR2 sequences are MGHRA and YSYEKL. In nucleotides, the CDR3 is TGCGCCAGCAGCCAAGATGGTGCGGGGGTAAGCACAGATACGCAGTATTTT. It translates to CASSQDGAGVSTDTQYF.

The chain employs TRBV20-1 and TRBJ2-7; possibly TRBD1 or TRBD2 for D (5 bases each). V was clipped by 7 bases and J by 5 bases, with 9 bases between them. CDR1 and CDR2 (germline): DFQATT, SNEGSKA (reference sequence). The CDR3 consists of 10 residues. CDR3 nucleotides: TGCAGTGGGGGGTTTCACGAGCAGTACTTC. It specifies CSGGFHEQYF.

The chain joins TRBV18 to TRBJ2-7; D gene ambiguous. V lost 4 bases to trimming and J lost 2 bases, with 12 bases between them. The CDR3 is made up of 14 amino acids. From germline, CDR1 is KGHSH and CDR2 LQKENI. CDR3 sequence reads: CASSRPTTPYEQYF. The DNA of the CDR3 is TGTGCCAGCTCACGCCCTACCACGCCCTACGAGCAGTACTTC.

This clone showed up just a few times. The V and J genes are TRBV20-1 and TRBJ1-2; no firm D call. V shed 6 bases and J shed 4 bases, with 9 bases lying between them. This CDR3 is 11 amino acids long. Germline-derived CDR1 and CDR2 are DFQATT and SNEGSKA (reference sequence). The CDR3 here is CSAPETYGYTF. The CDR3 DNA sequence: TGCAGTGCCCCTGAGACCTATGGCTACACCTTC.

The V call is TRBV7-2, the J call TRBJ1-2; no reliable D call. The CDR3 has 13 residues. The V end lost 5 bases, the J end lost 3 bases, and 10 bases lay between the germline ends. CDR1 is SGHTA and CDR2 is FQGNSA in the germline V gene. The CDR3 DNA reads TGTGCCAGCAGCCCGAATCGGGACTATGGCTACACCTTC. It translates to CASSPNRDYGYTF.

V gene TRBV4-2 combines with J gene TRBJ1-2; the D gene is possibly TRBD1 (5 bases). The CDR3 runs 14 residues. V lost 0 bases to trimming and J lost 4 bases, with 9 bases between them. Germline lookup yields CDR1 LGHNA and CDR2 YNFKEQ. CDR3 sequence reads: CASSQEGGSYGYTF. CDR3 in DNA: TGTGCCAGCAGCCAAGAGGGGGGGAGCTATGGCTACACCTTC.

This rearrangement joins TRBV28 to TRBJ1-1, with unresolved D. This CDR3 region has 10 residues. Germline V CDR1 and CDR2: MDHEN, SYDVKM. DNA of the CDR3: TGTGCGTCTAAGGACACTGAAGCTTTCTTT. Protein: CASKDTEAFF.

The V call is TRBV18, the J call TRBJ2-7; possible D gene TRBD1, 6 bases. Germline values: CDR1 KGHSH, CDR2 LQKENI. This CDR3 has 14 amino acids. The V end was cut by 1 base, the J end by 2 bases, with 9 bases between. The CDR3 is CASSPRDNPYEQYF. The CDR3 coding sequence is TGTGCCAGCTCACCACGGGACAACCCCTACGAGCAGTACTTC. The full variable domain, in which reference TRBV18 and TRBJ2-7 provide the parts outside the CDR3, is NAGVMQNPRHLVRRRGQEARLRCSPMKGHSHVYWYRQLPEEGLKFMVYLQKENIIDESGMPKERFSAEFPKEGPSILRIQQVVRGDSAAYFCASSPRDNPYEQYFGPGTRLTVT.

J is TRBJ2-3 and V is TRBV7-2, with TRBD2 identical over 7 bases. The CDR3 spans 16 residues. V gave up 5 bases and J gave up 9 bases; unmatched junction bases: 17. The V gene's germline CDR1 is SGHTA and CDR2 FQGNSA. The CDR3 region is CASSGRLASGLRTQYF. CDR3 sequence (DNA): TGTGCCAGCAGCGGTCGACTGGCTAGCGGTCTACGGACGCAGTATTTT.

The chain couples TRBV2 to TRBJ2-3; D is undetermined. Germline V gene data show CDR1 as SNHLY and CDR2 as FYNNEI. V lost 5 bases to trimming and J lost 4 bases, with 16 bases between them. This CDR3 is built from 15 residues. CDR3 nucleotide sequence: TGTGCCAGCAGTCCTGAGCCCTACTCGGCAGATACGCAGTATTTT. Translating gives CASSPEPYSADTQYF.

The chain has TRBV25-1 and TRBJ1-4, with a possible D match to TRBD1 (5 bases). Per the germline V gene, CDR1 is MGHDK and CDR2 is SYGVNS. This CDR3 is 16 amino acids long. V lost 5 bases and J lost 8, with 21 bases in between. CDR3 sequence (DNA): TGTGCCAGCAGTAGGTCGGTCGCAGGGCGGGAAGAAAAACTGTTTTTT. This gives the protein CASSRSVAGREEKLFF.

CDR3 protein: CASSLEGRGRAKNIQYF. Written as DNA, the CDR3 is TGTGCCAGCAGCTTAGAAGGGCGGGGGAGAGCCAAAAACATTCAGTACTTC. This chain links TRBV11-2 with TRBJ2-4; 7 bases match TRBD2. The CDR3 sequence is 17 residues long. V lost 0 bases to trimming and J lost 0 bases; unmatched junction nucleotides: 5. CDR1 SGHAT and CDR2 FQNNGV come from the germline V gene.

V is TRBV30 and J is TRBJ2-3; D is unresolved. V lost 5 bases and J 3 bases, leaving 3 bases between the germline ends. The germline V gene encodes CDR1 GTSNPN and CDR2 SVGIG (reference sequence). The CDR3 has 10 residues. In nucleotides, the CDR3 is TGTGCCTGGTTAACAGATACGCAGTATTTT. Translated: CAWLTDTQYF.

The chain links TRBV11-1 to TRBJ2-3; D is tentatively TRBD1 or TRBD2 (6 bases each). In germline, CDR1 is SGHAT, CDR2 FQDESV (reference sequence). Trimming removed 5 bases from V and 7 bases from J, with 22 bases in between. There are 16 residues in the CDR3. The CDR3 DNA sequence: TGTGCCAGCAGCAGACGGCGGGACACCACCACTAATACGCAGTATTTT. Its protein product is CASSRRRDTTTNTQYF.

The V and J genes are TRBV27 and TRBJ1-5; the D gene is possibly TRBD1 (6 bases). This CDR3 contains 17 residues. Per the germline V gene, CDR1 is MNHEY and CDR2 is SMNVEV (reference sequence). Trimming took 4 bases from V and 9 from J, leaving 25 bases between them. The DNA of the CDR3 is TGTGCCAGCAGTTCCTCCGGAGGTACAGGGTTAGCTCGGCCCCAGCATTTT. Amino acid sequence: CASSSSGGTGLARPQHF.

This sequence joins TRBV18 and TRBJ2-5; tentatively, D is TRBD1 (6 bases). V gave up 1 base and J gave up 2 bases, with 11 bases separating them. In germline, CDR1 is KGHSH, CDR2 LQKENI. The length of the CDR3 is 15 residues. The CDR3 nucleotides are TGTGCCAGCTCACCACAGGGAAGGGGGCAAGAGACCCAGTACTTC. Protein product: CASSPQGRGQETQYF.

V is TRBV9 and J is TRBJ2-3, with D possibly TRBD1 on 6 matching bases. CDR1 and CDR2 from the germline V gene are SGDLS and YYNGEE. V shed 1 base and J shed 1 base, with 10 bases lying between them. CDR3 length equals 15 residues. CDR3 region: CASSVLTGRTDTQYF. CDR3 coding DNA: TGTGCCAGCAGCGTATTGACAGGCCGCACAGATACGCAGTATTTT.

The genes are TRBV7-2 and TRBJ2-5; TRBD2 is a possible D gene (6 bases). CDR3 length: 14 residues. From germline, CDR1 is SGHTA and CDR2 FQGNSA. V lost 3 bases and J 2 bases, leaving 10 bases between the germline ends. For the CDR3, the DNA is TGTGCCAGCAGCTTCTACCGGGAGCAAGAGACCCAGTACTTC. It codes for CASSFYREQETQYF.

V usage is TRBV7-9 and J usage is TRBJ2-2, with D perhaps assigned TRBD1 or TRBD2 (6 bases each). Germline assignment: CDR1 SEHNR and CDR2 FQNEAQ (reference sequence). This CDR3 spans 16 amino acids. V dropped 5 bases and J dropped 5 bases, with 18 bases sitting between them. The DNA for the CDR3 is TGTGCCAGCAGCCCCCTACAGGGAGGAGGTACCGGGGAGCTGTTTTTT. Protein sequence: CASSPLQGGGTGELFF.

The chain links TRBV6-5 to TRBJ1-5; TRBD1 might be the D (6 bases). Germline V lookup: CDR1 MNHEY, CDR2 SVGAGI. Trimming took 0 bases from V and 6 from J, leaving 12 bases between them. The CDR3 totals 15 residues. For the CDR3, the DNA is TGTGCCAGCAGTTACTCCACAGGGATGGGTCAGCCCCAGCATTTT. This codes for CASSYSTGMGQPQHF.

This clone has just one count. In nucleotides, the CDR3 is TGTGCCAGCAGCGCGGGACAGGCTCCTTCACCCCTCCACTTT. Its translation: CASSAGQAPSPLHF. The rearrangement links TRBV9 to TRBJ1-6; 8 nucleotides line up with TRBD1. The CDR3 is 14 amino acids. Per the germline V gene, CDR1 is SGDLS and CDR2 is YYNGEE. V was pared by 3 bases and J by 9 bases, with 5 bases of the junction left unmatched.

The chain couples TRBV2 to TRBJ1-2, with TRBD1 identical over 9 bases. Germline loops: CDR1 SNHLY, CDR2 FYNNEI. V lost 6 bases and J lost 8; bases outside the gene matches: 13. The CDR3 covers 15 residues. The CDR3 here is CASRLGQGTSMGYTF. CDR3 in DNA: TGTGCCAGCAGATTGGGACAGGGAACATCTATGGGCTACACCTTC.

This chain joins TRBV4-2 and TRBJ2-7; either TRBD1 or TRBD2 may supply D (5 bases each). This CDR3 contains 14 residues. Per the germline V gene, CDR1 is LGHNA and CDR2 is YNFKEQ. The ends were cut back, 3 bases at V and 1 base at J, with 10 bases in the middle. CDR3 nucleotide sequence: TGTGCCAGCAGCCAGGGCGAGGGGTCCTACGAGCAGTACTTC. Translating it yields CASSQGEGSYEQYF.